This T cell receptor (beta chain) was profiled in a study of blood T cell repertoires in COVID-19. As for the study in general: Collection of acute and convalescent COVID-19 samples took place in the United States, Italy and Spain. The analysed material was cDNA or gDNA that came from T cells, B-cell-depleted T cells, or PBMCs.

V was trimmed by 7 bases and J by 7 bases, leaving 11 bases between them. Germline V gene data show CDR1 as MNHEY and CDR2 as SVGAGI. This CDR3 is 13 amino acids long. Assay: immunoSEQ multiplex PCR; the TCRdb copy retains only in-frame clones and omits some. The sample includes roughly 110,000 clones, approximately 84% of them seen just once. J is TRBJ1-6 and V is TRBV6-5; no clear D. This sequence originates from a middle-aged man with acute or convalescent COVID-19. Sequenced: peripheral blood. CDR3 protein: CASKRDVNSPLHF. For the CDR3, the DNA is TGTGCCAGCAAGCGAGATGTGAATTCACCCCTCCACTTT.